The 25 T cell receptor beta chains in this list originate from one sample, sequenced in a study of shared clonotypes between healthy human individuals. Assay used: immunoSEQ multiplex PCR; TCRdb lists only in-frame clones, some missing. The sample records about 960,000 clones, approximately 80% being singletons. Sequenced sample: memory CD4+ T cells sorted from blood. Subset denoted: CD45RA-negative fraction. The source is a man in his late teens or twenties in good health.

This chain uses TRBV30 with TRBJ2-7; D gene uncertain. Trimming pared 3 bases from V and 2 bases from J, leaving 5 bases between. Germline V gene lookup returns CDR1 GTSNPN and CDR2 SVGIG (reference sequence). The CDR3 contains 11 residues. The CDR3 sequence is CAWSTAYEQYF. The DNA for the CDR3 is TGTGCCTGGAGCACCGCCTACGAGCAGTACTTC.

CDR3: CASSLDGLGTDTQYF. The CDR3 DNA reads TGTGCCAGCAGCTTAGATGGGTTGGGCACAGATACGCAGTATTTT. V is TRBV11-2 and J is TRBJ2-3; D remains ambiguous. Deletions cut 0 bases from V and 1 base from J, with 8 bases between. This CDR3 is 15 amino acids long. The germline V gene has CDR1 SGHAT and CDR2 FQNNGV.

V gene TRBV5-1 combines with J gene TRBJ2-5, with unresolved D. Trimming shortened V by 4 bases and J by 13 bases, and 17 bases separated the two germline ends. This CDR3 contains 12 residues. The V gene's germline CDR1 is SGHRS and CDR2 YFSETQ. CDR3 protein: CASSPPSGEPYF. The DNA for the CDR3 is TGCGCCAGCAGCCCCCCGAGTGGCGAGCCGTACTTC.

The chain's CDR3 is CTSSQVLRRVAGEHEQYF. CDR3 bases: TGCACCAGCAGCCAAGTCCTTAGGCGGGTAGCGGGAGAGCACGAGCAGTACTTC. The chain recombines TRBV1 with TRBJ2-7; TRBD2 reflects the table's D call only, with no check against the DNA. TRBV1 is a recognized pseudogene. The CDR3 loop spans 18 amino acids.

V and J are TRBV7-9 and TRBJ2-5; no reliable D call. CDR3 length equals 15 residues. CDR1 and CDR2 from the germline V gene are SEHNR and FQNEAQ (reference sequence). V dropped 3 bases and J dropped 5 bases, with 16 bases sitting between them. CDR3 amino acids: CASSLVEQFEETQYF. CDR3 coding DNA: TGTGCCAGCAGCTTGGTCGAGCAATTCGAGGAGACCCAGTACTTC.

The chain uses TRBV30 and TRBJ2-7; no clear D gene. The CDR3 has 11 residues. Trimming removed 3 bases at V and 9 bases at J, with 12 bases between. Germline CDR1 is GTSNPN and CDR2 is SVGIG (reference sequence). This CDR3 is CAWSAFGRQYF. The CDR3 DNA sequence: TGTGCCTGGAGCGCATTCGGGCGGCAGTACTTC.

This chain joins TRBV5-4 and TRBJ2-7, with 7 bases lining up with TRBD2. The V gene's germline CDR1 is SGHNT and CDR2 YYREEE (reference sequence). This CDR3 has 17 residues. V lost 0 bases and J lost 1; bases outside the gene matches: 10. The CDR3 coding sequence is TGTGCCAGCAGCTTGGGAGGGCCGGCTAGCGGTTCCTACGAGCAGTACTTC. It yields the protein CASSLGGPASGSYEQYF.

This clone came up once. The CDR3 spells CASSQPLSRANGYTF. CDR3 sequence (DNA): TGCGCCAGCAGCCAACCCCTGTCCAGGGCGAACGGCTACACCTTC. The rearrangement uses TRBV4-1 and TRBJ1-2; perhaps TRBD1 as D (5 bases). Germline V CDR1 and CDR2: MGHRA, YSYEKL. The V and J ends lost 2 bases and 8 bases respectively, with 18 bases between them. The CDR3 consists of 15 residues.

This chain connects TRBV5-6 to TRBJ2-3; D is unresolved. The CDR3 runs 15 residues. Germline CDR1 reads SGHDT; CDR2 reads YYEEEE. Trimming shortened V by 0 bases and J by 0 bases, and 8 bases separated the two germline ends. The CDR3, as DNA: TGTGCCAGCAGCTTGGGATGGATTAGCACAGATACGCAGTATTTT. Protein: CASSLGWISTDTQYF. Filled out from reference TRBV5-6 and TRBJ2-3, the complete variable domain reads DAGVTQSPTHLIKTRGQQVTLRCSPKSGHDTVSWYQQALGQGPQFIFQYYEEEERQRGNFPDRFSGHQFPNYSSELNVNALLLGDSALYLCASSLGWISTDTQYFGPGTRLTVL.

The gene calls are TRBV11-3 and TRBJ1-3; D is undetermined. The V gene's germline CDR1 is SGHNT and CDR2 YENEEA. V was cut by 1 base and J by 3 bases, with 4 bases left in between. The CDR3 is 13 amino acids. CDR3 loop: CASSLGYGNTIYF. The CDR3 DNA is TGTGCCAGCAGCTTAGGCTATGGAAACACCATATATTTT.

The CDR3 bases are TGTGCCAGCAGCCCTGCGACAGGGGCCAAGGGTGAAAAACTGTTTTTT. This codes for CASSPATGAKGEKLFF. J is TRBJ1-4 and V is TRBV5-6; TRBD1 matches 8 bases. The CDR3 consists of 16 residues. Germline trimming cut 4 bases from V and 7 bases from J; bases unmatched to any gene: 12. Germline V gene sequence: CDR1 SGHDT, CDR2 YYEEEE.

Written as DNA, the CDR3 is TGTGCCAGCAGCCCCCCGGGCACGTTAGCGATTTGGGCCAACGTCCTGACTTTC. This sequence encodes CASSPPGTLAIWANVLTF. The chain recombines TRBV9 with TRBJ2-6; TRBD2 might be the D (5 bases). Germline V gene sequence: CDR1 SGDLS, CDR2 YYNGEE. This CDR3 has 18 amino acids. V dropped 4 bases and J dropped 5 bases, with 22 bases sitting between them.

The chain couples TRBV9 to TRBJ2-2; TRBD1 aligns across 9 bases. V dropped 3 bases and J dropped 6; count of bases not matched to a gene: 6. The CDR3 spans 15 residues. Germline V gene data show CDR1 as SGDLS and CDR2 as YYNGEE. CDR3 in amino acids: CASSAGTGSPGELFF. In DNA form, the CDR3 reads TGTGCCAGCAGCGCCGGGACAGGGTCCCCCGGGGAGCTGTTTTTT.

This rearrangement joins TRBV4-3 to TRBJ2-5, with D perhaps TRBD1 (5 bases). This CDR3 comprises 15 residues. V lost 0 bases, J lost 0 bases, and 8 bases lay in between. Germline V gives CDR1 LGHNA, CDR2 YSLEER. The CDR3 here is CASSQDWGNQETQYF. The CDR3 coding sequence is TGCGCCAGCAGCCAAGATTGGGGCAACCAAGAGACCCAGTACTTC.

This clone was counted between two and nine times. The gene calls are TRBV5-6 and TRBJ1-5, with D uncertain. Germline CDR1 reads SGHDT; CDR2 reads YYEEEE. V dropped 4 bases and J dropped 4 bases, with 12 bases sitting between them. This CDR3 comprises 14 residues. CDR3 in DNA: TGTGCCAGCAGCCATGGTGGCAGAAATCAGCCCCAGCATTTT. It codes for CASSHGGRNQPQHF.

The rearrangement links TRBV19 to TRBJ1-3; 8 nucleotides agree with TRBD1. Looked up from germline, CDR1 is LNHDA and CDR2 is SQIVND (reference sequence). The CDR3 has 14 residues. DNA of the CDR3: TGTGCTACCGGACAGGGAACCTCTGGAAACACCATATATTTT. Residues: CATGQGTSGNTIYF.

Here the CDR3 reads CASRGSLSPNYGYTF. The CDR3 DNA sequence: TGTGCCAGCAGAGGGAGCCTCTCCCCAAACTATGGCTACACCTTC. J is TRBJ1-2 and V is TRBV28; D remains ambiguous. The CDR3 is 15 residues long. Trimming shortened V by 6 bases and J by 2 bases, and 16 bases separated the two germline ends. Germline values: CDR1 MDHEN, CDR2 SYDVKM.

The chain links TRBV5-6 to TRBJ2-3, with D maybe TRBD2 (6 bases). Germline CDR1 reads SGHDT; CDR2 reads YYEEEE. The V and J ends lost 4 bases and 3 bases respectively, with 12 bases between them. This CDR3 is built from 14 residues. In DNA, the CDR3 is TGTGCCAGCAGCGACACGGGAGTAACAGATACGCAGTATTTT. Protein product: CASSDTGVTDTQYF.

This clone showed up just once. The J gene is TRBJ2-1, the V gene TRBV4-3, with D possibly matching TRBD2 (5 bases). This CDR3 is 14 amino acids long. Germline assignment: CDR1 LGHNA and CDR2 YSLEER. V was cut by 0 bases and J by 5 bases, with 8 bases left in between. The CDR3 coding sequence is TGCGCCAGCAGCCAAGAGGCGGGTGACAATGAGCAGTTCTTC. Its protein product is CASSQEAGDNEQFF.

V gene TRBV18 combines with J gene TRBJ1-5, with TRBD1 matching over 7 bases. This CDR3 region has 15 residues. The junction had 4 bases not matched to a gene; V was cut back by 5 bases and J by 0 bases. Germline V CDR1 and CDR2: KGHSH, LQKENI. DNA for the CDR3: TGTGCCAGCTCATCCCAGGGGGATAGCAATCAGCCCCAGCATTTT. Translating gives CASSSQGDSNQPQHF.

The V call is TRBV6-6, the J call TRBJ2-7; 12 bases align to TRBD1. The junction had 11 bases not matched to a gene; V was cut back by 6 bases and J by 5 bases. The CDR3 sequence is 16 residues long. Germline V gene lookup returns CDR1 MNHNY and CDR2 SVGAGI (reference sequence). The CDR3, as DNA: TGTGCCAGCAGACCGACAGGGGACAGGGGGCTGCACGAGCAGTACTTC. This translates into CASRPTGDRGLHEQYF.

The J gene is TRBJ2-2, the V gene TRBV7-9, with 10 positions matching TRBD2. The CDR3 spans 18 residues. V was clipped by 5 bases and J by 4 bases; unmatched bases: 13. Germline V gene sequence: CDR1 SEHNR, CDR2 FQNEAQ (reference sequence). The CDR3 DNA sequence: TGTGCCAGCAGCCTACAGCGGGGGGGAGGCCCTTCCACCGGGGAGCTGTTTTTT. Translation gives CASSLQRGGGPSTGELFF.

This chain joins TRBV29-1 and TRBJ1-4; 9 nucleotides align to TRBD1. Germline V gives CDR1 SQVTM, CDR2 ANQGSEA. The CDR3 is made up of 14 amino acids. The J segment lost 6 bases and the V segment lost 1 base, leaving 3 bases of the junction unmatched. CDR3 DNA: TGCAGCGTTGAAGCACAGGGGGCACATGAAAAACTGTTTTTT. It specifies CSVEAQGAHEKLFF. The variable domain in full, completed from reference TRBV29-1 and TRBJ1-4, reads SAVISQKPSRDICQRGTSLTIQCQVDSQVTMMFWYRQQPGQSLTLIATANQGSEATYESGFVIDKFPISRPNLTFSTLTVSNMSPEDSSIYLCSVEAQGAHEKLFFGSGTQLSVL.

The genes are TRBV5-1 and TRBJ2-5; D is undetermined. Per the germline V gene, CDR1 is SGHRS and CDR2 is YFSETQ. The ends were cut back, 2 bases at V and 5 bases at J, with 10 bases in the middle. The CDR3 consists of 13 residues. CDR3 amino acids: CASSFGFGETQYF. CDR3 DNA: TGCGCCAGCAGCTTTGGGTTTGGGGAGACCCAGTACTTC. The full variable domain, with the rest looked up from reference TRBV5-1 and TRBJ2-5, is KAGVTQTPRYLIKTRGQQVTLSCSPISGHRSVSWYQQTPGQGLQFLFEYFSETQRNKGNFPGRFSGRQFSNSRSEMNVSTLELGDSALYLCASSFGFGETQYFGPGTRLLVL.

The chain couples TRBV5-1 to TRBJ1-6; 7 positions match TRBD1. This CDR3 region has 16 residues. The germline CDR1 and CDR2 sequences are SGHRS and YFSETQ. V lost 3 bases to trimming and J lost 9 bases; unmatched junction nucleotides: 12. The CDR3 sequence is CASSSGEGGNGSPLHF. Here the CDR3 DNA reads TGCGCCAGCAGCTCCGGTGAAGGGGGCAACGGTTCACCCCTCCACTTT.